These T cell receptor beta chains were read from a single sample in a study of shared clonotypes between healthy human individuals. Data came from immunoSEQ multiplex PCR; TCRdb stores just in-frame clones and leaves some out. The top ten clones hold over 1.3% of a sample with some 1 million clones, about 70% of them seen once. The specimen sequenced was memory CD4+ T cells sorted from blood. These receptors all come from a man between 18 and 35 years old in good health. CDR3s leave out the opening cysteine and the closing phenylalanine or tryptophan. Each record gives: D gene, J gene, V gene, CDR3 protein. D genes are given only for firm matches.

d_gene: NA
j_gene: TRBJ1-2
v_gene: TRBV11-2
CDR3aa: ASSLDNWVTYGYT

d_gene: NA
j_gene: TRBJ2-1
v_gene: TRBV7-2
CDR3aa: ASSLAGGLYNEQF

d_gene: TRBD1
j_gene: TRBJ2-2
v_gene: TRBV7-7
CDR3aa: ASSRDSTGELF

d_gene: NA
j_gene: TRBJ1-6
v_gene: TRBV5-1
CDR3aa: ASSLWGQGRSFESPLH

d_gene: NA
j_gene: TRBJ1-4
v_gene: TRBV5-4
CDR3aa: ASSPQGRENEKLF

d_gene: NA
j_gene: TRBJ1-5
v_gene: TRBV19
CDR3aa: ASRLAGERQPQH

d_gene: NA
j_gene: TRBJ2-5
v_gene: TRBV18
CDR3aa: ASRGAGETQY

d_gene: NA
j_gene: TRBJ1-1
v_gene: TRBV7-9
CDR3aa: ASSQIAGGRGTEAF

d_gene: NA
j_gene: TRBJ1-2
v_gene: TRBV5-5
CDR3aa: ASSLGSPNYGYT

d_gene: NA
j_gene: TRBJ2-1
v_gene: TRBV13
CDR3aa: ASSLALNNEQF

d_gene: TRBD1
j_gene: TRBJ2-2
v_gene: TRBV30
CDR3aa: ARPGDRTGELF

d_gene: TRBD2
j_gene: TRBJ2-2
v_gene: TRBV11-3
CDR3aa: ASSLDRERGSGNTGELF

d_gene: TRBD1
j_gene: TRBJ2-1
v_gene: TRBV13
CDR3aa: ASSLVRRQGFYNEQF

d_gene: NA
j_gene: TRBJ1-2
v_gene: TRBV19
CDR3aa: ATRVVGYT

d_gene: NA
j_gene: TRBJ1-1
v_gene: TRBV18
CDR3aa: ASSPGGGGGTEAF

d_gene: TRBD1
j_gene: TRBJ1-6
v_gene: TRBV19
CDR3aa: ASREQGNSPLH

d_gene: TRBD1
j_gene: TRBJ1-2
v_gene: TRBV5-1
CDR3aa: ASSLSGTAEGYT

d_gene: TRBD2
j_gene: TRBJ2-1
v_gene: TRBV9
CDR3aa: ASSVGERGGRNEQF

d_gene: TRBD1
j_gene: TRBJ2-1
v_gene: TRBV6-1
CDR3aa: ASSEPAGGSSYNEQF

d_gene: TRBD1
j_gene: TRBJ1-1
v_gene: TRBV28
CDR3aa: ASSLSLLIGTGNTEAF

d_gene: TRBD1
j_gene: TRBJ2-7
v_gene: TRBV9
CDR3aa: ASSPGTGPYEQY

d_gene: NA
j_gene: TRBJ2-2
v_gene: TRBV7-2
CDR3aa: ASSLGFGGQTGELF

d_gene: NA
j_gene: TRBJ1-1
v_gene: TRBV2
CDR3aa: ASSEFAGTPNTEAF

d_gene: TRBD1
j_gene: TRBJ1-1
v_gene: TRBV6-6
CDR3aa: ASSPTGQGNTEAF

d_gene: NA
j_gene: TRBJ1-2
v_gene: TRBV28
CDR3aa: ASKPLVANYGYT

d_gene: NA
j_gene: TRBJ1-2
v_gene: TRBV6-6
CDR3aa: ASSSSGGDYGYT

d_gene: TRBD2
j_gene: TRBJ2-6
v_gene: TRBV19
CDR3aa: ASSGGSGANVLT

d_gene: NA
j_gene: TRBJ2-3
v_gene: TRBV5-6
CDR3aa: ASSLPQQYTQY

d_gene: NA
j_gene: TRBJ2-2
v_gene: TRBV4-1
CDR3aa: ASSQPWTANTGELF

d_gene: NA
j_gene: TRBJ1-2
v_gene: TRBV6-1
CDR3aa: ASSPSGLLRYGYT

d_gene: NA
j_gene: TRBJ2-1
v_gene: TRBV14
CDR3aa: ASSRYNEQF

d_gene: NA
j_gene: TRBJ2-2
v_gene: TRBV7-2
CDR3aa: ASSLARQDTGELF

d_gene: NA
j_gene: TRBJ2-5
v_gene: TRBV19
CDR3aa: ASSLSSLETQY

d_gene: NA
j_gene: TRBJ2-7
v_gene: TRBV5-6
CDR3aa: ASSPGMEYEQY

d_gene: TRBD1
j_gene: TRBJ1-4
v_gene: TRBV6-1
CDR3aa: ASSETGGSEKLF

d_gene: NA
j_gene: TRBJ1-5
v_gene: TRBV2
CDR3aa: ASSENSAGLPQH

d_gene: NA
j_gene: TRBJ2-3
v_gene: TRBV5-1
CDR3aa: ASSPGTAKGDTQY

d_gene: NA
j_gene: TRBJ2-7
v_gene: TRBV25-1
CDR3aa: ASSDPRSDEQY

d_gene: NA
j_gene: TRBJ1-5
v_gene: TRBV7-9
CDR3aa: ASSQYSGNRDQPQH

d_gene: NA
j_gene: TRBJ1-4
v_gene: TRBV5-1
CDR3aa: ASSLQGATNEKLF

d_gene: NA
j_gene: TRBJ2-5
v_gene: TRBV25-1
CDR3aa: ASSELDSPIMETQY

d_gene: NA
j_gene: TRBJ1-2
v_gene: TRBV5-1
CDR3aa: ASSLAGSNPNYGYT

d_gene: NA
j_gene: TRBJ2-3
v_gene: TRBV2
CDR3aa: ASGGAVTDTQY

d_gene: TRBD1
j_gene: TRBJ2-7
v_gene: TRBV2
CDR3aa: ASSRDRMGLYEQY

d_gene: TRBD1
j_gene: TRBJ1-1
v_gene: TRBV5-1
CDR3aa: ASSPQQGAAGTEAF

d_gene: NA
j_gene: TRBJ1-1
v_gene: TRBV11-2
CDR3aa: ASSLVWAEAF

d_gene: TRBD1
j_gene: TRBJ2-5
v_gene: TRBV15
CDR3aa: ATSRDRGQGVAGTQY

d_gene: NA
j_gene: TRBJ1-1
v_gene: TRBV5-1
CDR3aa: ASSGLPPMNTEAF

d_gene: NA
j_gene: TRBJ1-1
v_gene: TRBV11-2
CDR3aa: ASSLAPGASTEAF